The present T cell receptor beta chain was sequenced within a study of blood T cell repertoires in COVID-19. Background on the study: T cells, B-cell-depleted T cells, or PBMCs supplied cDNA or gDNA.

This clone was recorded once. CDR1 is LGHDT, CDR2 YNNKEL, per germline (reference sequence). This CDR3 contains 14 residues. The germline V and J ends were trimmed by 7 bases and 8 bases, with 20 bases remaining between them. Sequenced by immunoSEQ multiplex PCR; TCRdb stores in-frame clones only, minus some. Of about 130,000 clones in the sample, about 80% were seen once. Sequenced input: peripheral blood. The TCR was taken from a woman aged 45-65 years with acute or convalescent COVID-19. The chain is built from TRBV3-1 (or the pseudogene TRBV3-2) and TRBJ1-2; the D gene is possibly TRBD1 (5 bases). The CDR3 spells CASTLLDNDQGYTF. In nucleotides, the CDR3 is TGTGCCAGCACCCTCTTGGACAACGACCAAGGCTACACCTTC.